This TCR beta chain emerged from a study of T cells in localized non-small cell lung cancer. Findings and caveats of the study: Researchers found a median around 50 of the top 100 tumor clones in adjacent lung. Adjacent uninvolved lung tissue had the highest T cell clonality, exceeding tumor. As only one tumor region underwent sequencing, heterogeneity remains possible.

The length of the CDR3 is 15 residues. Losses at the gene ends were 4 bases for V and 0 bases for J; bases not matched to a gene: 1. Per the germline V gene, CDR1 is SGHVS and CDR2 is FQNEAQ. Only in-frame clones appear in the TCRdb table, and some are missing; sequencing was by immunoSEQ multiplex PCR. In the table there are roughly 30,000 clones, about 91% of which are singletons. Remarks on this clone: Its antigen is unknown.

The receptor comes from a female donor aged 60 or older with stage I lung adenocarcinoma. Source: peripheral blood, taken before any cancer treatment. This chain joins TRBV7-8 and TRBJ1-5; 9 bases align to TRBD1. The CDR3 is CASSYRGLSNQPQHF. The CDR3 DNA reads TGTGCCAGCAGCTACAGGGGGCTTAGCAATCAGCCCCAGCATTTT. Together with reference TRBV7-8 and TRBJ1-5, the CDR3 gives the full variable domain: GAGVSQSPRYKVAKRGQDVALRCDPISGHVSLFWYQQALGQGPEFLTYFQNEAQLDKSGLPSDRFFAERPEGSVSTLKIQRTQQEDSAVYLCASSYRGLSNQPQHFGDGTRLSIL.